One T cell receptor beta chain is described in this entry. The CDR3 runs 14 residues. The germline CDR1 and CDR2 sequences are SGHTA and FQGNSA. The V and J ends lost 5 bases and 0 bases respectively, with 10 bases between them. This record comes from a study of blood T cell repertoires in COVID-19. Looking at the study overall: The United States, Italy and Spain supplied acute and convalescent COVID-19 samples. T cells, B-cell-depleted T cells, or PBMCs provided the cDNA or gDNA that served as material.

Study processing details: Amplification with reference gene primers provided the estimates of nucleated cell counts. Produced via immunoSEQ multiplex PCR; TCRdb's table is partial and in-frame only. The V and J calls and clone size come from that table; D and trimming were worked out from the DNA. Of approximately 21,000 clones in the sample, approximately 86% were seen once. Sequenced sample: peripheral blood. The TCR originated in a human donor with acute or convalescent COVID-19. The donor label of this sample is uncertain. The rearrangement uses TRBV7-2 and TRBJ1-1; perhaps TRBD1 as D (6 bases). CDR3 sequence: CASSRGALNTEAFF. CDR3 DNA: TGTGCCAGCAGCCGGGGGGCGTTGAACACTGAAGCTTTCTTT. Complete variable domain (other parts from reference TRBV7-2 and TRBJ1-1): GAGVSQSPSNKVTEKGKDVELRCDPISGHTALYWYRQSLGQGLEFLIYFQGNSAPDKSGLPSDRFSAERTGGSVSTLTIQRTQQEDSAVYLCASSRGALNTEAFFGQGTRLTVV.